The 3 T cell receptor beta chains reported below all come from one sample, sequenced in a study of blood T cell repertoires in COVID-19. Measured with immunoSEQ multiplex PCR; TCRdb has only the in-frame clones, and not every one. This table holds around 480,000 clones, 88% found once. The sequenced material came from peripheral blood. These receptors came from a woman in her forties or fifties with COVID-19, enrolled during active disease.

The chain combines TRBV11-2 with TRBJ1-1; D not certain. Germline V lookup: CDR1 SGHAT, CDR2 FQNNGV. Deletions cut 5 bases from V and 3 bases from J, with 13 bases between. The CDR3 consists of 14 residues. CDR3 region: CASSPLHSDTEAFF. In DNA, the CDR3 is TGTGCCAGCAGCCCCCTGCATTCGGACACTGAAGCTTTCTTT.

V is TRBV19 and J is TRBJ2-1, with 15 bases identical to TRBD2. The CDR3 covers 14 residues. The germline V gene encodes CDR1 LNHDA and CDR2 SQIVND (reference sequence). After removal of 4 bases from V and 12 bases from J, the junction contained 4 bases not matched to a gene. The CDR3 DNA sequence: TGTGCCAGTAGTACGGGACTAGCGGGGGGATGGCAGTTCTTC. The encoded protein is CASSTGLAGGWQFF.

This clone occurred once. The chain links TRBV18 to TRBJ2-3, with a possible D match to TRBD2 (5 bases). Trimming stripped 2 bases from V and 0 bases from J, with 9 bases between. CDR3 length: 15 amino acids. In germline, CDR1 is KGHSH, CDR2 LQKENI. The CDR3 sequence is CASSPTGISTDTQYF. CDR3 nucleotides: TGTGCCAGCTCACCAACCGGGATTAGCACAGATACGCAGTATTTT.